This TCR beta chain was found in a study of blood T cell repertoires in COVID-19. In the study overall: Acute and convalescent COVID-19 samples came from the United States, Italy and Spain. PBMCs, B-cell-depleted T cells, or T cells provided the cDNA or gDNA that made up the material.

Looked up from germline, CDR1 is MGHDK and CDR2 is SYGVNS. The trim removed 5 bases at V and 3 bases at J, leaving 12 bases unmatched. The CDR3 runs 17 residues. Source study methods: By means of reference gene primer amplification, nucleated cell counts were estimated. Using immunoSEQ multiplex PCR, the repertoire was profiled, and TCRdb retains in-frame clones only, with some absent. For V, J and clone size, that table is used; D and trimming come from the DNA. The profile shows around 140,000 clones, about 74% of them singletons. The V gene is TRBV25-1, the J gene TRBJ1-4; TRBD1 agrees at 7 bases. The receptor comes from a man aged 50-59 years with acute or convalescent COVID-19. Sequenced: peripheral blood. The CDR3 protein is CASSPDRRDRPNEKLFF. The CDR3 DNA follows: TGTGCCAGCAGTCCAGACCGACGGGACAGACCTAATGAAAAACTGTTTTTT.